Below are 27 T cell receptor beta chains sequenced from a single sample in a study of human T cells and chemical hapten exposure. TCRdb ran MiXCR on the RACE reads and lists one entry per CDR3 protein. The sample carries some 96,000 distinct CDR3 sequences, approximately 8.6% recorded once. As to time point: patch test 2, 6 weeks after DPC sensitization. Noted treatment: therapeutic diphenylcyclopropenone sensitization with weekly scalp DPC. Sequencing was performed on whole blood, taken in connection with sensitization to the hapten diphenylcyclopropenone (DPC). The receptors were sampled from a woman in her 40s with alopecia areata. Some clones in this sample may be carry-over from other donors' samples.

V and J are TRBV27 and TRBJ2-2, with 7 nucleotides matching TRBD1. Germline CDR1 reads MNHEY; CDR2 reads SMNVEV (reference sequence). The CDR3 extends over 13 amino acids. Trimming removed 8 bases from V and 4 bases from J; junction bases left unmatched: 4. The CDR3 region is CASYDRATGELFF. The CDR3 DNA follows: TGTGCCAGCTATGACAGGGCCACCGGGGAGCTGTTTTTT.

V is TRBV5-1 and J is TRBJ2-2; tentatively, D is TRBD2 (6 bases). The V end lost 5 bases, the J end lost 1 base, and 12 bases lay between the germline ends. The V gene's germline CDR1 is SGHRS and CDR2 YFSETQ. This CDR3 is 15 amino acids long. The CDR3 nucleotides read TGCGCCAGCAGGGAGGGACGCCGGAACACCGGGGAGCTGTTTTTT. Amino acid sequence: CASREGRRNTGELFF.

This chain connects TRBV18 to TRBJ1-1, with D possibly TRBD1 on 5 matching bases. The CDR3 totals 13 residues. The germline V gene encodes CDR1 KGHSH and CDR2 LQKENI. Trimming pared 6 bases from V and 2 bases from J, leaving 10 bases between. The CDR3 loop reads CASSKDRNTEAFF. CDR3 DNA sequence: TGTGCCAGCTCCAAAGACAGAAACACTGAAGCTTTCTTT.

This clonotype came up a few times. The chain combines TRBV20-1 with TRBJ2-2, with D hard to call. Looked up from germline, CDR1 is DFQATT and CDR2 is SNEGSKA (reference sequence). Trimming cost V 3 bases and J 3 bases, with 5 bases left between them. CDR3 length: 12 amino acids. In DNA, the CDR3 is TGCAGTGCTAGTTCCGACACCGGGGAGCTGTTTTTT. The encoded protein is CSASSDTGELFF.

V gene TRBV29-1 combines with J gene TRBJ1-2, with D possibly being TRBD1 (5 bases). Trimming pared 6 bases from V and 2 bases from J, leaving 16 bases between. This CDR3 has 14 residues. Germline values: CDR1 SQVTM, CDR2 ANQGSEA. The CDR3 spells CSVGRKGANYGYTF. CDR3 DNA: TGCAGCGTCGGCCGAAAAGGGGCGAACTATGGCTACACCTTC.

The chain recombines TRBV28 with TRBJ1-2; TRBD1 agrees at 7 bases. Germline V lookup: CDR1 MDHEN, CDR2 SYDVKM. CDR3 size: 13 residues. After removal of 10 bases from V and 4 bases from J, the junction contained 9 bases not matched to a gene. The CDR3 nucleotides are TGTGCCATACCAACGCAGGGGGGCTATGGCTACACCTTC. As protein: CAIPTQGGYGYTF.

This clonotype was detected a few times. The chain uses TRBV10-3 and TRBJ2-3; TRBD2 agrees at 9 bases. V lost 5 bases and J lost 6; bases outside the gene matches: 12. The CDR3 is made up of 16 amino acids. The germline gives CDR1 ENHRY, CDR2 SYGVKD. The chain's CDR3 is CAISPSSGRGDDTQYF. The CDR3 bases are TGTGCCATCAGTCCCAGTAGCGGGAGAGGTGATGATACGCAGTATTTT.

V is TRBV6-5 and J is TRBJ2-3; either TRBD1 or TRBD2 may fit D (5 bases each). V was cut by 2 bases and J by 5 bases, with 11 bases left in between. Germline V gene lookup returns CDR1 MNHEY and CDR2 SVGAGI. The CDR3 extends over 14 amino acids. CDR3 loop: CASSYRSGRDTQYF. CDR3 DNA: TGTGCCAGCAGTTACCGCTCAGGGAGAGATACGCAGTATTTT.

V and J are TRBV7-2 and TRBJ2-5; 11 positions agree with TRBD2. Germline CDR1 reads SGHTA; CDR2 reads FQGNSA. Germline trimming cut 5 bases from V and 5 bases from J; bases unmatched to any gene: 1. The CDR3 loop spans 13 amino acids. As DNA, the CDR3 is TGTGCCAGCAGCCGGACTAGCGGGGAGACCCAGTACTTC. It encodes CASSRTSGETQYF.

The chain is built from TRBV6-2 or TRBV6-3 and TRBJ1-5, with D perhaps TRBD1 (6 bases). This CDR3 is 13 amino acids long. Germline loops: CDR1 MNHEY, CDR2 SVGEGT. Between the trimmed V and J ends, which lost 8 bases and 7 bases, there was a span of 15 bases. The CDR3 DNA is TGTGCCAGCCAGCGGGACACGGCCCAGCCCCAGCATTTT. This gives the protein CASQRDTAQPQHF.

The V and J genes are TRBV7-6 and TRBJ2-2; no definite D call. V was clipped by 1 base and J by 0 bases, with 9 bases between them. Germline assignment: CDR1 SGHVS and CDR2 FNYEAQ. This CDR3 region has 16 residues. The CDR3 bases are TGTGCCAGCAGCTTAGAAGGCATAACGAACACCGGGGAGCTGTTTTTT. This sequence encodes CASSLEGITNTGELFF.

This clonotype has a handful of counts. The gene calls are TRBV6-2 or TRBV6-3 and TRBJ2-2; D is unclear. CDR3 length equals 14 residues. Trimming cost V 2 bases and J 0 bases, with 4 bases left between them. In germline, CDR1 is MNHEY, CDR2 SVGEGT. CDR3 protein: CASSYSPNTGELFF. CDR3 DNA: TGTGCCAGCAGTTACAGCCCGAACACCGGGGAGCTGTTTTTT.

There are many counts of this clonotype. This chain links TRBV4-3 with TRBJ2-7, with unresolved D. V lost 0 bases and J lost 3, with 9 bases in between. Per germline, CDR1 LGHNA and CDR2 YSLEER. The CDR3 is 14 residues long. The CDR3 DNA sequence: TGCGCCAGCAGCCAAGACAGGTCTCACTACGAGCAGTACTTC. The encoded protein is CASSQDRSHYEQYF.

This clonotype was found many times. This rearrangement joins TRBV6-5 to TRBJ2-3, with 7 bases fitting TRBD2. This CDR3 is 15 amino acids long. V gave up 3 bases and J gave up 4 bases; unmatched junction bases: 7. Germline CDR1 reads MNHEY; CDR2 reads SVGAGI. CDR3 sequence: CASSYSSRGADTQYF. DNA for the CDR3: TGTGCCAGCAGTTATTCATCCCGGGGGGCAGATACGCAGTATTTT.

This chain's CDR3 is CASSVGYEQYF. The CDR3 DNA follows: TGTGCCAGCAGCGTCGGGTACGAGCAGTACTTC. The chain recombines TRBV27 with TRBJ2-7; D remains unclear. CDR3 length: 11 residues. CDR1 and CDR2 (germline): MNHEY, SMNVEV (reference sequence). Trimming stripped 6 bases from V and 4 bases from J, with 7 bases between.

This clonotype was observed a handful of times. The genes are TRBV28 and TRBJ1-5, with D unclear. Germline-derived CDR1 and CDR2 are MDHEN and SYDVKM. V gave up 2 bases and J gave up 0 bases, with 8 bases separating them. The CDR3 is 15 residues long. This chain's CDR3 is CASSLASNSNQPQHF. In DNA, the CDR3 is TGTGCCAGCAGTTTAGCCAGTAATAGCAATCAGCCCCAGCATTTT.

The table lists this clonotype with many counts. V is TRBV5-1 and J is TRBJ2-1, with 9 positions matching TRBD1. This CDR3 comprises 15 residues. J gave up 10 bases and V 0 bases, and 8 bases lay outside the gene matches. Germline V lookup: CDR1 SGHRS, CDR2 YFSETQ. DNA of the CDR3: TGCGCCAGCAGCTTGGGACAGGACAGGGGAAACGAGCAGTTCTTC. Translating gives CASSLGQDRGNEQFF.

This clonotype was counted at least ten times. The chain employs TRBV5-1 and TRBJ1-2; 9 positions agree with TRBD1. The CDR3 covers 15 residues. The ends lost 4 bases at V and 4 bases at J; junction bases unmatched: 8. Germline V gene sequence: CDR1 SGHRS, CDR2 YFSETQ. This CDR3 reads CASSQDRGSRYGYTF. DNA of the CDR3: TGCGCCAGCAGCCAAGACAGGGGGAGTCGCTATGGCTACACCTTC. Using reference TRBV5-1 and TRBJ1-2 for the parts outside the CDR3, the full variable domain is KAGVTQTPRYLIKTRGQQVTLSCSPISGHRSVSWYQQTPGQGLQFLFEYFSETQRNKGNFPGRFSGRQFSNSRSEMNVSTLELGDSALYLCASSQDRGSRYGYTFGSGTRLTVV.

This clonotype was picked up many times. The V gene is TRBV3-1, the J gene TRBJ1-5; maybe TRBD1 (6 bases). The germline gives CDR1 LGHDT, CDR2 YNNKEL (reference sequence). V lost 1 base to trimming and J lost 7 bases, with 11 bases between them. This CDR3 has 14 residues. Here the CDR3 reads CASSQGGGGQPQHF. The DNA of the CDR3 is TGTGCCAGCAGCCAAGGGGGGGGCGGGCAGCCCCAGCATTTT.

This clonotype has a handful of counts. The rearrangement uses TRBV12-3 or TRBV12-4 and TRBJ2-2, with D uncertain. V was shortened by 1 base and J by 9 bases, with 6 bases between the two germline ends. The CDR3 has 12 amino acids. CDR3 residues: CASSLGGRELFF. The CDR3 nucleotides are TGTGCCAGCAGTTTAGGGGGTAGGGAGCTGTTTTTT.

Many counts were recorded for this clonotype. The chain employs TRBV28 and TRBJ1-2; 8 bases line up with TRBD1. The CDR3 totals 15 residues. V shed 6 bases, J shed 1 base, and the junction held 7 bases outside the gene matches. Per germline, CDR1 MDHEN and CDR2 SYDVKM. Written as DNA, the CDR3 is TGTGCCAGCAGGTCAGGGGGCGCCGATAACTATGGCTACACCTTC. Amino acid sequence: CASRSGGADNYGYTF.

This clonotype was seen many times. This CDR3 is CASNIGFSYEQYF. The CDR3 DNA follows: TGTGCCAGCAATATAGGGTTTTCCTACGAGCAGTACTTC. The J gene is TRBJ2-7, the V gene TRBV2, with D unclear. V lost 7 bases, J lost 1 base, and 11 bases lay in between. Germline CDR1 is SNHLY and CDR2 is FYNNEI. The CDR3 is 13 residues long.

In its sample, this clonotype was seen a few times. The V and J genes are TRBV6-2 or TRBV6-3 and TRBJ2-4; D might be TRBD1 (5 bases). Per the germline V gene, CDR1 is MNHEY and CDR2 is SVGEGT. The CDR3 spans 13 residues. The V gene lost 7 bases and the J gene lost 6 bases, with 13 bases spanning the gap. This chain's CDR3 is CASTMGPLNIQYF. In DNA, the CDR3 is TGTGCCAGCACAATGGGGCCACTAAACATTCAGTACTTC.

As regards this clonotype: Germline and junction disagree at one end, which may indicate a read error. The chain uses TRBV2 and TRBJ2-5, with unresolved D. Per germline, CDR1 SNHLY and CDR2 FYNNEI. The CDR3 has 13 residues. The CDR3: CACRSDGVETQYF. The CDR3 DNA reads TGTGCCTGCAGATCCGACGGCGTTGAGACCCAGTACTTC.

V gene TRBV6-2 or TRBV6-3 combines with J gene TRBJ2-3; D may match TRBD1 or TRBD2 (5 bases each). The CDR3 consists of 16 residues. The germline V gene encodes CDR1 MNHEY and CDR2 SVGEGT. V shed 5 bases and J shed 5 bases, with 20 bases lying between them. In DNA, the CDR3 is TGTGCCAGCAGTCCTTCGAGCGGTGGGGCCGAAGATACGCAGTATTTT. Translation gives CASSPSSGGAEDTQYF.

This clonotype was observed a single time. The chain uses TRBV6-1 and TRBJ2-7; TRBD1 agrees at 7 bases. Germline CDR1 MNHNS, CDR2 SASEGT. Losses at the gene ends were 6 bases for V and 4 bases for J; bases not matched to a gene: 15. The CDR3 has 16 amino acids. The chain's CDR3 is CASRLGQLYLPYEQYF. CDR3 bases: TGTGCCAGCAGGCTGGGACAGCTTTATCTCCCATACGAGCAGTACTTC.

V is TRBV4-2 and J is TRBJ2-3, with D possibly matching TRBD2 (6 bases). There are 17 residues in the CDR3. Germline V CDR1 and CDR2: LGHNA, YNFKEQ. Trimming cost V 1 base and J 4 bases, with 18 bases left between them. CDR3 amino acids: CASSQAFPGEGADTQYF. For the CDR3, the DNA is TGTGCCAGCAGCCAAGCCTTCCCGGGAGAAGGCGCAGATACGCAGTATTTT.